A selection of T cell receptor beta chains follows, all from one sample in a study of human T cells and chemical hapten exposure. TCRdb re-derived calls from the RACE reads in MiXCR, one entry per CDR3 protein. The table lists 300,000 to 450,000 distinct CDR3 sequences, 4.5% to 5.5% of them singletons, with just over 2.5% in the top ten. The sequencing here drew on whole blood, taken in connection with sensitization to the hapten diphenylcyclopropenone (DPC). These receptors all stem from a woman between 45 and 60 years old with alopecia areata. Some clones in this sample may be carry-over from other donors' samples. CDR3s leave out the opening cysteine and the closing phenylalanine or tryptophan.

CDR3aa | len | v_gene
AKGAGANTGELF | 12 | TRBV2
SVRGQSDTQY | 10 | TRBV29-1
ASIERQGYNSPLH | 13 | TRBV19
ASSFGQGNQPQH | 12 | TRBV12-3/TRBV12-4
ATQRGGTQGEQY | 12 | TRBV10-2
ASSPAGPNTGELF | 13 | TRBV27
ASSSTSRQGGYEQY | 14 | TRBV5-5
SARDSGSAYNQPQH | 14 | TRBV20-1
TSSQPFCGGSSDTQY | 15 | TRBV1
ASGFRDSNQPQH | 12 | TRBV12-5
SGWDSAGEQF | 10 | TRBV29-1
ASSLLAGALLSTDTQY | 16 | TRBV6-1
ASSPFRTENLREQY | 14 | TRBV12-3/TRBV12-4
SARGGAGAQPQH | 12 | TRBV20-1
ASTELTWRVLRRTEAF | 16 | TRBV2
ASQPGGSYEQY | 11 | TRBV7-7
ASRFNRGPQETQY | 13 | TRBV12-2
ASSLWIPTSGKSTDTQY | 17 | TRBV3-1
ASRRTVNEKLF | 11 | TRBV12-3/TRBV12-4
ASSKTGLMNTEAF | 13 | TRBV6-6
ASSRASGSTDTQY | 13 | TRBV7-2
SAPPAGGRNEQF | 12 | TRBV20-1
ASSFVDLRDTQY | 12 | TRBV12-3/TRBV12-4